This TCR beta chain appears in the sequencing data of a study of glioma-infiltrating T cells after dendritic cell vaccination. Study at large: Samples are from glioblastoma patients in Phase I and II dendritic cell vaccine trials. Monocyte-derived dendritic cells, cultured 7 to 8 days with IL-4 and GM-CSF, were pulsed with autologous tumor lysate.

Documented time point: after dendritic cell vaccination, including at tumor progression/relapse. The PCR used 60 V beta and 13 J beta primers. Data came from immunoSEQ multiplex PCR; TCRdb stores just in-frame clones and leaves some out. This table holds roughly 80,000 clones, about nine tenths found once. This clone was detected a few times. Antigen: not known. Study conclusions and caveats: TCR clonality showed no direct relationship with survival.

CDR1 is SNHLY and CDR2 is FYNNEI in the germline V gene. The junction had 7 bases not matched to a gene; V was cut back by 8 bases and J by 0 bases. This CDR3 has 14 amino acids. The sequences come from blood, collected after dendritic cell vaccination. The sequence was collected from a human donor with glioblastoma. The V gene is TRBV2, the J gene TRBJ2-7; TRBD1 agrees at 7 bases. DNA of the CDR3: TGTGCCAGCCGCCGAGGGGGCCCCTCCTACGAGCAGTACTTC. This translates into CASRRGGPSYEQYF.